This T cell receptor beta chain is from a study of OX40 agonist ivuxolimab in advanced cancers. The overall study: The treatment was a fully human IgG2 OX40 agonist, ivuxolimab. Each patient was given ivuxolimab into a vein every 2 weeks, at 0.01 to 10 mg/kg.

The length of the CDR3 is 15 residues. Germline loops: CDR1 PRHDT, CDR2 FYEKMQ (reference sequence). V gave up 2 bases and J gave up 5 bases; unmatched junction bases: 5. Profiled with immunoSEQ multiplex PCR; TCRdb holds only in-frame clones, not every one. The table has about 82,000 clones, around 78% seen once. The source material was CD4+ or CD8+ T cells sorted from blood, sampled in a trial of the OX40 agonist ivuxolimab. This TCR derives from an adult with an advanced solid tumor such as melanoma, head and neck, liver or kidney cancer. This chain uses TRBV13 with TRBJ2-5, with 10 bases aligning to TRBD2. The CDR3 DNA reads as TGTGCCAGCAGCTTAAAGCGGGGGGGCCATGAGACCCAGTACTTC. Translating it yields CASSLKRGGHETQYF. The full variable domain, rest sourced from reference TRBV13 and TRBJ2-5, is AAGVIQSPRHLIKEKRETATLKCYPIPRHDTVYWYQQGPGQDPQFLISFYEKMQSDKGSIPDRFSAQQFSDYHSELNMSSLELGDSALYFCASSLKRGGHETQYFGPGTRLLVL.